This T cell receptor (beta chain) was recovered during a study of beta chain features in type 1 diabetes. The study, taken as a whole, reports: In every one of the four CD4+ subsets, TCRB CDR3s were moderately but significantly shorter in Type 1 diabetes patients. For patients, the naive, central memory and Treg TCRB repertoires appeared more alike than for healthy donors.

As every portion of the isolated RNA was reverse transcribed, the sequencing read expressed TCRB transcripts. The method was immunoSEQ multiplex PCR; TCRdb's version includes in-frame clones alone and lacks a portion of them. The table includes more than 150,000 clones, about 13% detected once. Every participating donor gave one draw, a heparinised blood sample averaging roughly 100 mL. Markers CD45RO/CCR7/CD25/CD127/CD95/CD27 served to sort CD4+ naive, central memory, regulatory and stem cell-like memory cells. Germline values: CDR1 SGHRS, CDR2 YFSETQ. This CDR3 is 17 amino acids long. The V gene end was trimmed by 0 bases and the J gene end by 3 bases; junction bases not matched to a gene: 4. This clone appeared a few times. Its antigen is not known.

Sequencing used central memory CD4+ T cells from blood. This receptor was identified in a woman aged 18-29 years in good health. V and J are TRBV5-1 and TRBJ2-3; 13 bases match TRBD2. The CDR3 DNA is TGCGCCAGCAGCTTGGGGACTAGCGGGAGTCGGACAGATACGCAGTATTTT. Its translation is CASSLGTSGSRTDTQYF.